Sequencing of this TCR beta chain was carried out in a study of blood T cells in healthy people across ages. The second PCR ran about 7 to 12 cycles with a sample-barcoded 5' primer and J-beta primers. A single record per CDR3 protein comes from TCRdb applying MiXCR to the 5' RACE reads. The sample yields approximately 680,000 distinct CDR3 sequences, about a third seen once. This clonotype has a count of ten or more. The antigen is unknown. The CDR3 consists of 16 residues. Trimming at V came to 1 base and at J to 2 bases, leaving 8 bases not matched to a gene. Germline assignment: CDR1 LGHDT and CDR2 YNNKEL (reference sequence). Findings and caveats of the study: Shifts in expanded clonotypes may have been confounded by donor CMV status, which was unknown.

Each sample had at least 6 million PBMCs isolated. The receptor's source is an elderly woman in good health. The sequencing input was blood. The V and J genes are TRBV3-1 and TRBJ2-7, with 7 bases lining up with TRBD2. CDR3 in DNA: TGTGCCAGCAGCCAAGGGGGGGGAGTCACCCCCTACGAGCAGTACTTC. Its protein product is CASSQGGGVTPYEQYF.